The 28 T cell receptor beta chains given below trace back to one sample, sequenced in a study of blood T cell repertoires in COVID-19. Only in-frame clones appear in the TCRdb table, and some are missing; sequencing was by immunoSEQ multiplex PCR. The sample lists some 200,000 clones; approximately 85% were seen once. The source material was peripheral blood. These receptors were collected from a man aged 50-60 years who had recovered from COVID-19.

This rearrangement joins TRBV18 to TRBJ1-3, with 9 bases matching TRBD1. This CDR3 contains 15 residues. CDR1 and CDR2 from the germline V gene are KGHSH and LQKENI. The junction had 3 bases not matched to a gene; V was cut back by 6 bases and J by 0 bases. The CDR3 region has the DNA TGTGCCAGCTCCGACAGGGGGTACTCTGGAAACACCATATATTTT. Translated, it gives CASSDRGYSGNTIYF.

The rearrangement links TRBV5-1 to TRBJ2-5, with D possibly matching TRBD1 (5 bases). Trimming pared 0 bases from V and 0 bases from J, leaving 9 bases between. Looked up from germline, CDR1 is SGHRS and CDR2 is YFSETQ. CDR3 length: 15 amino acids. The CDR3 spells CASSLGGRDQETQYF. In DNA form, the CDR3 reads TGCGCCAGCAGCTTGGGCGGCAGGGACCAAGAGACCCAGTACTTC.

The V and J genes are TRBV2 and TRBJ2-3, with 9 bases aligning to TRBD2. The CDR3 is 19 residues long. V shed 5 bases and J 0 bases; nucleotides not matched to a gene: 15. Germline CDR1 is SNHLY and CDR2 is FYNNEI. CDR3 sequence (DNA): TGTGCCAGCAGTAGCGGGAGGCAGAAAAAAAACCCTAGCACAGATACGCAGTATTTT. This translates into CASSSGRQKKNPSTDTQYF.

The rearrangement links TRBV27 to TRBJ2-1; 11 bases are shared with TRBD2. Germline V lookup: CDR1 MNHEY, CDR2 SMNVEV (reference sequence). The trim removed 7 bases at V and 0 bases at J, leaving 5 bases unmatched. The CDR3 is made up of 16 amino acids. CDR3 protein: CASKPGLAVSYNEQFF. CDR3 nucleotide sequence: TGTGCCAGCAAACCGGGACTAGCGGTCTCCTACAATGAGCAGTTCTTC.

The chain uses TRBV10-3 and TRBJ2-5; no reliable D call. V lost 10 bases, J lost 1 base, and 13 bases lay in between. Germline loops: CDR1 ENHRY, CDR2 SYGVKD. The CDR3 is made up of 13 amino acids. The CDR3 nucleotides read TGTGCCACCAGCGAACGGTCCCAAGAGACCCAGTACTTC. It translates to CATSERSQETQYF.

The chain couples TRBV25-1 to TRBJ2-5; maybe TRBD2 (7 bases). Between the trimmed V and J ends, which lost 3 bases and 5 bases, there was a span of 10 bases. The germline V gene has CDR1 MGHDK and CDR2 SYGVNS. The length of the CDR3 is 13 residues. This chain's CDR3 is CASSEGGGETQYF. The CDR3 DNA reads TGTGCCAGCAGTGAGGGAGGGGGGGAGACCCAGTACTTC. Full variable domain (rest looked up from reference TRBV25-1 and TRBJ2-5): EADIYQTPRYLVIGTGKKITLECSQTMGHDKMYWYQQDPGMELHLIHYSYGVNSTEKGDLSSESTVSRIRTEHFPLTLESARPSHTSQYLCASSEGGGETQYFGPGTRLLVL.

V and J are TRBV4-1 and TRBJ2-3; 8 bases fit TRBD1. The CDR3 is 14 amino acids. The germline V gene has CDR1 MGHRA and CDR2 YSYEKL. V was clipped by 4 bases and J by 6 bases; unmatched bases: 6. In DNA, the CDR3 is TGCGCCAGCAGCCTTAGGACAGGGCGGGATACGCAGTATTTT. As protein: CASSLRTGRDTQYF.

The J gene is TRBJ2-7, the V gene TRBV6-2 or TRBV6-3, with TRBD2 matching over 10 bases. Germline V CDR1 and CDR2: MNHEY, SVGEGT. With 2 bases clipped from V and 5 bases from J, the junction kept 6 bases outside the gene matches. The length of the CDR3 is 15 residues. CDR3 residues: CASSYTGLAGDEQYF. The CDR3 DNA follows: TGTGCCAGCAGTTACACGGGGCTAGCGGGAGACGAGCAGTACTTC.

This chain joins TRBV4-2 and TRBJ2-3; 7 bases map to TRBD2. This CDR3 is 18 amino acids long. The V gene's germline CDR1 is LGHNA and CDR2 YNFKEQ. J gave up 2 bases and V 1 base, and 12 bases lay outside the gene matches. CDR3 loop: CASSQAMASSGNTDTQYF. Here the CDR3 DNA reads TGTGCCAGCAGCCAAGCCATGGCTTCCAGCGGGAACACAGATACGCAGTATTTT.

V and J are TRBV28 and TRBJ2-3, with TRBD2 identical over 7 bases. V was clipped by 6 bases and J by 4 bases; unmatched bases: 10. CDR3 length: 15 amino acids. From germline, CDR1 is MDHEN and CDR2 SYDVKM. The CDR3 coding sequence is TGTGCCAGCAGCGCCCCGACTAGCCAACCAGATACGCAGTATTTT. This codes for CASSAPTSQPDTQYF. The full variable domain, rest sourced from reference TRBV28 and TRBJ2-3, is DVKVTQSSRYLVKRTGEKVFLECVQDMDHENMFWYRQDPGLGLRLIYFSYDVKMKEKGDIPEGYSVSREKKERFSLILESASTNQTSMYLCASSAPTSQPDTQYFGPGTRLTVL.

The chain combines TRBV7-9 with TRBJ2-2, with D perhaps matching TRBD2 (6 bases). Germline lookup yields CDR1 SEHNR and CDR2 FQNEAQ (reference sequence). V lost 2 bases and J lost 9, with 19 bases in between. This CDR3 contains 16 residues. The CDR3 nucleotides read TGTGCCAGCAGCTTATTTGGAGGGATCCGGACCCGGGAGCTGTTTTTT. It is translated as CASSLFGGIRTRELFF.

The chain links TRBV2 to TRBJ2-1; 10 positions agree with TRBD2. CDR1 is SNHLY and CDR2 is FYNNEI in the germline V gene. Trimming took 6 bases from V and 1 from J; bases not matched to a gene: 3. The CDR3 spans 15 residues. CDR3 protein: CASSAAGGSYNEQFF. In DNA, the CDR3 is TGTGCCAGCAGCGCAGCGGGAGGGTCCTACAATGAGCAGTTCTTC.

The CDR3 is CASSSSSTDTQYF. As DNA, the CDR3 is TGTGCCAGCAGTTCGTCGAGCACAGATACGCAGTATTTT. The V call is TRBV6-5, the J call TRBJ2-3; no firm D call. The germline CDR1 and CDR2 sequences are MNHEY and SVGAGI. The length of the CDR3 is 13 residues. V dropped 4 bases and J dropped 0 bases, with 5 bases sitting between them.

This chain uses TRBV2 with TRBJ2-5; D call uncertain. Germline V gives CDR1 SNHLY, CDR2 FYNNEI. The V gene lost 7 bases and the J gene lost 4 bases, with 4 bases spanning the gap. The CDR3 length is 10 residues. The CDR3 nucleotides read TGTGCCAGCATTCGAGAGACCCAGTACTTC. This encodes CASIRETQYF.

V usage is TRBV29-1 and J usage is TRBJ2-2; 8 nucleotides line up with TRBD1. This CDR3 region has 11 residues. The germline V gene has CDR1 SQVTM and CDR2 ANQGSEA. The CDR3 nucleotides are TGCACAGGGGGCGACACCGGGGAGCTGTTTTTT. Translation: CTGGDTGELFF.

The CDR3 loop reads CASSPFDRGRSGANVLTF. CDR3 nucleotides: TGTGCCAGCTCACCATTCGACAGGGGGCGTTCTGGGGCCAACGTCCTGACTTTC. The rearrangement links TRBV18 to TRBJ2-6, with 10 bases lining up with TRBD1. V gave up 2 bases and J gave up 1 base; unmatched junction bases: 5. The germline V gene has CDR1 KGHSH and CDR2 LQKENI. CDR3 length: 18 amino acids.

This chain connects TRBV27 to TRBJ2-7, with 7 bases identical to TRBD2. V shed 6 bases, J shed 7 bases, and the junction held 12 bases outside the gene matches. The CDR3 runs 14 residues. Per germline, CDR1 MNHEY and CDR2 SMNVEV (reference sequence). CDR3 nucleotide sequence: TGTGCCAGCAGGCCACATGATCCCGGGAGGGAGCAGTACTTC. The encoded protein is CASRPHDPGREQYF.

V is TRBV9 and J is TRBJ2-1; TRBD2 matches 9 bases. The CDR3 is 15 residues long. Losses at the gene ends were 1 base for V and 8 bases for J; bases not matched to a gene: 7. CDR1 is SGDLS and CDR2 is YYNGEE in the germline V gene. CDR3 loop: CASSVRREGRDEQFF. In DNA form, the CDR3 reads TGTGCCAGCAGCGTAAGGCGGGAGGGCCGGGATGAGCAGTTCTTC.

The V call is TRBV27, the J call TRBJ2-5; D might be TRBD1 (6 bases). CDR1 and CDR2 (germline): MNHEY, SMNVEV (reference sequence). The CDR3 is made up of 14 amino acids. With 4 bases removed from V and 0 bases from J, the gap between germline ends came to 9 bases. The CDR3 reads CASSSTGHQETQYF. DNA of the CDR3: TGTGCCAGCAGTTCCACAGGGCACCAAGAGACCCAGTACTTC.

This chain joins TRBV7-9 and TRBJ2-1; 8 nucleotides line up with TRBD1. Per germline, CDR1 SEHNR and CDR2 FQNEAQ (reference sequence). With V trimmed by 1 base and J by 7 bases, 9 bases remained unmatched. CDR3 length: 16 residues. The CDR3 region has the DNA TGTGCCAGCAGCTTAGGGTTGAGCAGGGGGCAAAATGAGCAGTTCTTC. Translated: CASSLGLSRGQNEQFF.

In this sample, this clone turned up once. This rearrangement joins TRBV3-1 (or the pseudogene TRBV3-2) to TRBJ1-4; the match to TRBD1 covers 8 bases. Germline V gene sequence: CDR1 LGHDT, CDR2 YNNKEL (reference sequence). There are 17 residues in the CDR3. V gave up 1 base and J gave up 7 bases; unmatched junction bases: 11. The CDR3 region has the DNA TGTGCCAGCAGCCAAGGAATTACAGGGGGGACTCGTGAAAAACTGTTTTTT. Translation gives CASSQGITGGTREKLFF.

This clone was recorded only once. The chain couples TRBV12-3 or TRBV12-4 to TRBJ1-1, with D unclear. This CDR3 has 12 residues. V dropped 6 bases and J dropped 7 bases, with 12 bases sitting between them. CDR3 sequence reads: CASRGSIDEAFF. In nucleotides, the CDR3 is TGTGCCAGCAGGGGGAGTATAGATGAAGCTTTCTTT.

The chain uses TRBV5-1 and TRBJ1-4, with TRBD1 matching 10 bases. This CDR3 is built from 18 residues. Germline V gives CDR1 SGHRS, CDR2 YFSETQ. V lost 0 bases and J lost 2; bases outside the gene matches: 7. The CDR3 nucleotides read TGCGCCAGCAGCTTGGCCGGACAGGGGGGTTGGACTAATGAAAAACTGTTTTTT. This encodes CASSLAGQGGWTNEKLFF.

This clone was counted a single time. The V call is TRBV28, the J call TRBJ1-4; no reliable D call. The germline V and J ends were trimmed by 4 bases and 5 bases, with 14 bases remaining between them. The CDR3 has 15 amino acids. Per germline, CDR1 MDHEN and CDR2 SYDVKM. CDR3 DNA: TGTGCCAGCAGTTCGCGGACGGGCGGGAATGAAAAACTGTTTTTT. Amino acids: CASSSRTGGNEKLFF.

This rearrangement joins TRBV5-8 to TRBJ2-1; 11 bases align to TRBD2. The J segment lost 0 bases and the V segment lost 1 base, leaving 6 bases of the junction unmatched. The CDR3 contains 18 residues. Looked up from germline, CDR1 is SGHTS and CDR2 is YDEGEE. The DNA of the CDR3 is TGTGCCAGCAGCTTGCGCCTAGCGGGAGGCTTCTCCTACAATGAGCAGTTCTTC. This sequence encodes CASSLRLAGGFSYNEQFF.

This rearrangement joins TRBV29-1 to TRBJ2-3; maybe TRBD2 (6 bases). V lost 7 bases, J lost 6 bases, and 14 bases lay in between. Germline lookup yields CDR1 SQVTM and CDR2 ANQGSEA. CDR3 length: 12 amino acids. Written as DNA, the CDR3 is TGCAGCGCTACGGGGGTCCTGGATACGCAGTATTTT. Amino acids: CSATGVLDTQYF.

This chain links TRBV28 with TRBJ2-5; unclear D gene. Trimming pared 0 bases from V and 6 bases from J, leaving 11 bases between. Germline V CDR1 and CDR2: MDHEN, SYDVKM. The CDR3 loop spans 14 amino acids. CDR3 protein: CASSLWAASKTQYF. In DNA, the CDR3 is TGTGCCAGCAGTTTATGGGCGGCCTCAAAGACCCAGTACTTC.

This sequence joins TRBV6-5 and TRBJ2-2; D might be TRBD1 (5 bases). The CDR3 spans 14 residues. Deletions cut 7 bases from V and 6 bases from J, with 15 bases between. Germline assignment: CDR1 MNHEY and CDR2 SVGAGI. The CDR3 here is CASTRTRAPGELFF. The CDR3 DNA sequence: TGTGCCAGCACCCGGACCAGGGCCCCCGGGGAGCTGTTTTTT.